This TCR beta chain was identified during a study of T cell responses to AZD1222 COVID-19 vaccine (dated by TCRdb to the early 2020s). For the study in its entirety: TCR sequencing covered more than 230 trial participants: around 210 given two doses of AZD1222 and some 25 given two doses of MenACWY control vaccine. Enrollment into the trials was organized by age into subgroups of 18-55, 56-69 and 70-plus years, and those subgroups contained roughly 140, 27 and 60 TCR-sequenced participants, respectively. Points the paper makes about the study in general: The 56-69-year group was small, and its depth increase did not reach significance, likely because of low power. A significant rise in spike-specific TCR breadth and depth was observed after two AZD1222 doses relative to day 0 and relative to MenACWY recipients. Nearly half of unique spike-specific TCRs reportedly recognized epitopes outside regions mutated in the B.1.351 and B.1.1.7 variants. No day 14 peak-response samples were available, so repertoires were characterized only after the peak T cell response. Conclusions about previously exposed vaccinees are limited because only six or seven AZD1222 recipients were SARS-CoV-2 seropositive at baseline. Most participants were white British and females outnumbered males, and the authors suggested that clonal diversity may have been underestimated. Vaccine-associated CD4 TCRs spanned the whole spike protein, with dominant responses in regions 160-218 and 743-854.

The CDR3 regions of human TCRbeta chains were analyzed by immunosequencing. As for the original processing: Repertoire TCRs were matched against a reference library of SARS-CoV-2-specific TCRs generated with the MIRA antigen-specificity platform. Breadth meant the fraction of unique TCRs that were SARS-CoV-2-associated, whereas depth meant the fraction of total T cells that were SARS-CoV-2-associated. Each spike-specific TCR was assigned to its reactive spike region and to a CD4 or CD8 class using the MIRA data. Log10-transformed breadth and depth values were compared by one-way ANOVA with Sidak's multiple comparisons tests. Not all clones reach the TCRdb copy of this immuneACCESS table, which keeps in-frame sequences only. Checked studies attribute under half of the gap to unresolved V genes and leave the rest unexplained. The V and J calls and clone size were taken over from that table, and D and trimming were inferred from the DNA. Here the sample has about 130,000 clones; 91% occur a single time. The top ten clones comprise about 1.9% of the sample.

The CDR3 starts with the cysteine, ends with the phenylalanine, and has 13 residues. Only CDR3 DNA remains: 39 bases, in frame from the first base. V gives up 4 bases and J gives up 3 bases, and the segment between their germline ends measures 7 bases. CDR1 SGHRS and CDR2 YFSETQ were looked up in the germline V gene. A word on this clone: No cognate antigen has been identified for it. Per-base qualities were not stored, and no clone one base away is much larger.

According to the study, the label for this sample's time point signals: about 28 days (+/-7) after the second vaccine dose. Because spike-specific TCR depth and breadth did not differ between the two schedules, AZD1222 recipients who got a second dose at roughly 4 weeks were pooled with those who got a second dose at roughly 12 weeks. Samples from vaccinated people were obtained from the UK trials COV001 and COV002, which included a single-blind randomized controlled phase 2/3 trial of AZD1222 (ChAdOx1 nCoV-19) in healthy adults. Trial participant PBMC samples were collected at day 0 and day 28 after the second dose for TCRbeta chain sequencing.

Recombination linked TRBV5-1 to TRBJ2-2; no D gene is confidently identified. The sample in question was peripheral blood, obtained 28 days after the second AZD1222 dose. This clonotype originated in an adult who received the AZD1222 COVID-19 vaccine. The DNA sequence is as follows: TGCGCCAGCAGCACATCGGACACCGGGGAGCTGTTTTTT. This codes for CASSTSDTGELFF.